The rows below give T cell receptor beta chains drawn from one sample of a study of chemoradiotherapy in HPV16-positive cancers. Data came from immunoSEQ multiplex PCR; TCRdb stores just in-frame clones and leaves some out. This table holds over 3,500 clones, approximately 95% found once. The source was tumor tissue, collected from a patient who underwent chemoradiotherapy. The receptors shown here come from a human donor with HPV-associated anogenital cancer. Each CDR3 is given with its conserved first and last residue. The D gene is left open where the match is weak. Size is omitted from some rows. Given values are once, few, many or a class for expanded clones.

>-|TRBV7-9|TRBJ2-7|-
CASSLAGGDEQYF
TGTGCCAGCAGCTTAGCAGGGGGGGACGAGCAGTACTTC
>-|TRBV7-2|TRBJ1-1|-
CASSWAAGGPTEAFF
TGTGCCAGCAGCTGGGCAGCGGGGGGCCCAACTGAAGCTTTCTTT
>-|TRBV6-1|TRBJ1-1|-
CASITLHEAFF
TGTGCCAGCATCACCTTGCATGAAGCTTTCTTT
>-|TRBV29-1|TRBJ2-7|-
CSVEDPTGPHEQYF
TGCAGCGTTGAAGACCCTACAGGGCCCCACGAGCAGTACTTC
>-|TRBV28|TRBJ1-5|-
CASSLLGASNQPQHF
TGTGCCAGCAGTTTGCTAGGGGCTAGCAATCAGCCCCAGCATTTT
>few|TRBV6-5|TRBJ2-1|TRBD2
CASSYSEGTSNEQFF
TGTGCCAGCAGTTACTCTGAAGGGACTAGCAATGAGCAGTTCTTC
>-|TRBV5-5|TRBJ1-1|-
CASSLFGGTEAFF
TGTGCCAGCAGCTTATTTGGAGGAACTGAAGCTTTCTTT
>-|TRBV6-6|TRBJ1-1|TRBD1
CATRDSTEAFF
TGTGCCACGAGGGACAGCACTGAAGCTTTCTTT
>-|TRBV19|TRBJ1-6|-
CASTQGSSLSPLHF
TGTGCCAGTACCCAAGGGTCTTCCCTCTCACCCCTCCACTTT
>-|TRBV5-1|TRBJ2-6|-
CASSLGVSGANVLTF
TGCGCCAGCAGCTTGGGGGTCTCTGGGGCCAACGTCCTGACTTTC
>-|TRBV7-2|TRBJ1-1|-
CASSESRLTAEAFF
TGTGCCAGCAGCGAGTCGAGACTCACGGCTGAAGCTTTCTTT
>-|TRBV27|TRBJ2-7|-
CASSLGDRYEQYF
TGTGCCAGCAGTTTAGGGGACCGTTACGAGCAGTACTTC
>-|TRBV2|TRBJ2-1|-
CASTLDYQSSYNEQFF
TGTGCCAGCACCCTGGACTACCAGAGCTCCTACAATGAGCAGTTCTTC
>few|TRBV18|TRBJ2-3|TRBD1
CASSPGQGAGSTDTQYF
TGTGCCAGCTCACCGGGACAGGGGGCTGGCAGCACAGATACGCAGTATTTT
>-|TRBV28|TRBJ1-1|TRBD1
CASTLGQGLAFF
TGTGCCAGCACCTTGGGACAGGGTCTAGCTTTCTTT
>-|TRBV2|TRBJ2-3|-
CASRGSPSTDTQYF
TGTGCCAGCAGGGGGTCCCCTAGCACAGATACGCAGTATTTT
>-|TRBV11-2|TRBJ1-2|-
CASSSAGAGTF
TGTGCCAGCAGCTCGGCGGGGGCTGGCACCTTC
>-|TRBV6-1|TRBJ2-1|-
CASSEMRGDNEQFF
TGTGCCAGCAGTGAAATGAGGGGGGACAATGAGCAGTTCTTC
>-|TRBV7-2|TRBJ1-5|-
CASSNGAHSNQPQHF
TGTGCCAGCAGCAACGGCGCGCATAGCAATCAGCCCCAGCATTTT
>-|TRBV6-1|TRBJ2-5|TRBD2
CASAATSGQETQYF
TGTGCCAGCGCCGCGACTAGCGGTCAAGAGACCCAGTACTTC
>-|TRBV6-5|TRBJ2-7|-
CASMRTLGQNEQYF
TGTGCCAGCATGAGGACGCTCGGGCAGAACGAGCAGTACTTC
>-|TRBV7-2|TRBJ1-1|-
CASSWEPGTTEAFF
TGTGCCAGCAGCTGGGAACCGGGGACCACTGAAGCTTTCTTT
>-|TRBV28|TRBJ1-1|-
CASSVRKNTEAFF
TGTGCCAGCAGTGTCAGGAAAAACACTGAAGCTTTCTTT
>-|TRBV6-1|TRBJ2-7|-
CASSDGFYEQYF
TGTGCCAGCAGTGATGGGTTCTACGAGCAGTACTTC
>-|TRBV7-2|TRBJ1-2|-
CASSLFEGEGGYTF
TGTGCCAGCAGCTTATTTGAGGGGGAGGGTGGCTACACCTTC
>-|TRBV6-1|TRBJ2-2|-
CASSVRSLNTGELFF
TGTGCCAGCAGTGTGAGGAGCTTGAACACCGGGGAGCTGTTTTTT
>-|TRBV19|TRBJ2-6|TRBD1
CARPGDPQGARGANVLTF
TGTGCCAGACCAGGGGATCCACAGGGGGCGCGTGGGGCCAACGTCCTGACTTTC
>-|TRBV25-1|TRBJ1-4|TRBD1
CASSPIADRGGEKLFF
TGTGCCAGCAGTCCTATAGCGGACAGGGGGGGAGAAAAACTGTTTTTT
>-|TRBV6-5|TRBJ2-1|-
CAPKRGYEQFF
TGTGCCCCAAAACGAGGGTATGAGCAGTTCTTC
>-|TRBV19|TRBJ2-1|TRBD1
CASQTGDSYNEQFF
TGTGCCAGTCAGACAGGGGACTCCTACAATGAGCAGTTCTTC
>-|TRBV2|TRBJ1-6|-
CASTPTSSYNSPLHF
TGTGCCAGCACACCGACGAGCTCCTATAATTCACCCCTCCACTTT
>-|TRBV14|TRBJ1-1|-
CASSPQVLMNTEAFF
TGTGCCAGCAGCCCTCAGGTCCTCATGAACACTGAAGCTTTCTTT
>-|TRBV10-2|TRBJ1-5|-
CASSERRGLQPQHF
TGCGCCAGCAGTGAGAGGCGGGGGCTTCAGCCCCAGCATTTT
>once|TRBV10-1|TRBJ2-7|-
CASPRTNPNYPYEQYF
TGCGCCAGCCCCCGGACTAACCCGAATTATCCCTACGAGCAGTACTTC
>-|TRBV6-6|TRBJ1-1|-
CASSLPTDQAFF
TGTGCCAGCAGTCTCCCGACAGACCAAGCTTTCTTT
>-|TRBV5-6|TRBJ1-2|-
CASSLGVGYTF
TGTGCCAGCAGCTTAGGGGTTGGCTACACCTTC
>-|TRBV7-9|TRBJ1-4|-
CASSTQGSNEKLFF
TGTGCCAGCAGCACACAGGGCTCTAATGAAAAACTGTTTTTT
>-|TRBV4-3|TRBJ2-2|-
CASSQGWGSTGELFF
TGCGCCAGCAGCCAAGGCTGGGGAAGTACCGGGGAGCTGTTTTTT
>-|TRBV19|TRBJ2-1|TRBD2
CASSGLRSGGPHNEQFF
TGTGCCAGTAGTGGCCTCCGTAGCGGGGGGCCTCACAATGAGCAGTTCTTC
>-|TRBV5-1|TRBJ2-4|TRBD2
CASSPGGPSGSSAKNIQYF
TGCGCCAGCAGCCCCGGGGGGCCTAGCGGGTCTTCAGCCAAAAACATTCAGTACTTC
>-|TRBV7-8|TRBJ2-5|TRBD1
CASSSKTGGKETQYF
TGTGCCAGCAGCTCGAAGACAGGGGGCAAGGAGACCCAGTACTTC
>-|TRBV4-1|TRBJ2-2|-
CASSQSLGELFF
TGCGCCAGCAGCCAAAGTTTGGGGGAGCTGTTTTTT
>-|TRBV28|TRBJ2-7|-
CASSPPGTFSEQYF
TGTGCCAGCAGCCCCCCCGGGACATTCTCCGAGCAGTACTTC
>-|TRBV4-1|TRBJ1-1|-
CASSLSVGSRVMNTEAFF
TGCGCCAGCAGCCTCTCCGTCGGCTCACGGGTGATGAACACTGAAGCTTTCTTT
>-|TRBV2|TRBJ1-2|TRBD1
CASSDYRGLGYTF
TGTGCCAGCAGTGACTACAGGGGGCTTGGCTACACCTTC
>once|TRBV29-1|TRBJ2-5|TRBD2
CSVGSGGAGLETQYF
TGCAGCGTTGGTAGCGGGGGGGCCGGTCTAGAGACCCAGTACTTC
>few|TRBV10-3|TRBJ2-2|-
CAISESDVGELFF
TGTGCCATCAGTGAGTCAGATGTCGGGGAGCTGTTTTTT
>-|TRBV5-1|TRBJ2-7|TRBD2
CASSSRGLDLNEQYF
TGCGCCAGCAGCTCCAGGGGACTAGATTTGAACGAGCAGTACTTC
>few|TRBV7-9|TRBJ1-5|-
CASSSGSYNQPQHF
TGTGCCAGCAGCTCAGGGTCGTACAATCAGCCCCAGCATTTT
>-|TRBV29-1|TRBJ1-2|-
CSVPTELGQNYGYTF
TGCAGCGTTCCCACCGAGCTCGGACAGAACTATGGCTACACCTTC
>-|TRBV19|TRBJ1-5|TRBD1
CASSDRGVNGNQPQHF
TGTGCCAGTTCAGACAGGGGAGTGAATGGCAATCAGCCCCAGCATTTT
>-|TRBV7-2|TRBJ2-7|-
CASSLVGLLYEQYF
TGTGCCAGCAGCTTAGTTGGCCTTCTTTACGAGCAGTACTTC
>-|TRBV7-9|TRBJ1-1|TRBD1
CASSLGQGPNTEAFF
TGTGCCAGCAGCTTAGGACAGGGGCCGAACACTGAAGCTTTCTTT